This T cell receptor (beta chain) comes out of a study of T cell clonotyping in hematopoietic cell transplantation. Produced via immunoSEQ multiplex PCR; TCRdb's table is partial and in-frame only. Found here are thousands of clones, roughly 93% of them singletons; the top ten hold around two fifths. In germline, CDR1 is SGHVS, CDR2 FQNEAQ. CDR3 length equals 15 residues. V lost 6 bases, J lost 4 bases, and 7 bases stayed unmatched. The sample here was peripheral blood mononuclear cells, taken 100 days after allogeneic stem cell transplant. The chain has TRBV7-8 and TRBJ1-5, with TRBD1 matching 9 bases. This clonotype was sampled from a female patient in her fifties who had an allogeneic stem cell transplant from a related donor, so the T cells may come from the graft donor. Some clones in this sample may be carry-over from other donors' samples. In DNA form, the CDR3 reads TGTGCCAGCAGAGAGGACAGGGGAGGTAATCAGCCCCAGCATTTT. This translates into CASREDRGGNQPQHF. The complete variable domain, with remaining parts taken from reference TRBV7-8 and TRBJ1-5, reads GAGVSQSPRYKVAKRGQDVALRCDPISGHVSLFWYQQALGQGPEFLTYFQNEAQLDKSGLPSDRFFAERPEGSVSTLKIQRTQQEDSAVYLCASREDRGGNQPQHFGDGTRLSIL.